The entry that follows covers one TCR beta chain sequence. The antigen is unknown. This record comes from a study of response to subunit inactivated influenza vaccine. V was trimmed by 8 bases and J by 6 bases, leaving 14 bases between them. Looked up from germline, CDR1 is SGHTA and CDR2 is FQGNSA. The length of the CDR3 is 14 residues. Regarding the study as a whole: It was suggested by the authors that few new T cells are recruited by each seasonal influenza vaccination.

TCRdb re-called the RT-PCR reads through MiXCR, storing one row per CDR3 protein. The table lists approximately 230,000 distinct CDR3 sequences, 12% of them singletons. This chain connects TRBV7-2 to TRBJ1-6; tentative D call: TRBD1 (5 bases). The sample here was non-naive T cells sorted from PBMCs, taken approximately 15 days before vaccination. This receptor was obtained from a man aged 50 to 59 who received an inactivated influenza vaccine. The CDR3 region has the DNA TGTGCCAGCTCCTGGGGGATGGGTAATTCACCCCTCCACTTT. This sequence encodes CASSWGMGNSPLHF.